These 4 T cell receptor beta chains came from one sample sequenced in a study of T cell changes during pregnancy in multiple sclerosis. Generated by immunoSEQ multiplex PCR, the TCRdb table keeps only in-frame clones and is missing some. This repertoire shows 55,000 to 70,000 clones, about 90% found once; its top ten account for 1.1% to 1.5%. The sequences come from peripheral blood, collected in the second trimester of pregnancy. The source is a female donor in good health, enrolled as a control in a pregnancy study.

V gene TRBV2 combines with J gene TRBJ1-1, with 10 bases matching TRBD1. This CDR3 has 15 amino acids. Germline V lookup: CDR1 SNHLY, CDR2 FYNNEI. J lost 1 base, V lost 10 bases, and 9 bases had no gene match. The CDR3 DNA reads TGTGCCAACACCGGGACAGGGGACTCGAACACTGAAGCTTTCTTT. Residues: CANTGTGDSNTEAFF.

J is TRBJ2-7 and V is TRBV19, with 15 bases that match TRBD2. The germline V gene has CDR1 LNHDA and CDR2 SQIVND (reference sequence). Germline trimming cut 4 bases from V and 3 bases from J; bases unmatched to any gene: 4. This CDR3 contains 16 residues. CDR3 DNA sequence: TGTGCCAGTAGTACCGGGACTAGCGGGGGGCGCTACGAGCAGTACTTC. This gives the protein CASSTGTSGGRYEQYF.

This clone came up once. The J gene is TRBJ2-2, the V gene TRBV28; 9 bases match TRBD1. CDR3 length equals 15 residues. J lost 3 bases, V lost 6 bases, and 5 bases had no gene match. CDR1 and CDR2 (germline): MDHEN, SYDVKM. CDR3 in DNA: TGTGCCAGCAGCACGGACAGGGGTTACACCGGGGAGCTGTTTTTT. This gives the protein CASSTDRGYTGELFF. Full variable domain (remainder filled in from reference TRBV28 and TRBJ2-2): DVKVTQSSRYLVKRTGEKVFLECVQDMDHENMFWYRQDPGLGLRLIYFSYDVKMKEKGDIPEGYSVSREKKERFSLILESASTNQTSMYLCASSTDRGYTGELFFGEGSRLTVL.

The chain uses TRBV6-1 and TRBJ2-3; TRBD2 agrees at 10 bases. Unmatched junction bases numbered 2, after V lost 3 bases and J lost 5 bases. Germline CDR1 is MNHNS and CDR2 is SASEGT. The length of the CDR3 is 14 residues. The CDR3 coding sequence is TGTGCCAGCAGTGAGAGCGGGGGGGGAGATACGCAGTATTTT. Encoded protein: CASSESGGGDTQYF.